This TCR beta chain emerged from a study of regulatory T cells in long-lasting Graves disease. Libraries of TCR beta came from iRepertoire HTBI primers plus Arm-PCR of CDR3 regions. TCRdb passed the multiplex PCR reads through MiXCR, listing each CDR3 protein once. Of hundreds of thousands of distinct CDR3 sequences in the sample, about 16% were seen once. Germline assignment: CDR1 SEHNR and CDR2 FQNEAQ (reference sequence). The germline V and J ends were trimmed by 2 bases and 5 bases, with 13 bases remaining between them. The CDR3 is 15 amino acids. Time point denoted: newly diagnosed GD, antithyroid drugs for less than 3 months. Researchers made the TCR library from RNA that was extracted from PBMCs. Roughly 9.5-milliliter peripheral blood samples went into EDTA tubes. The same sample was also studied in work on T cells in Graves' hyperthyroidism and ophthalmopathy. From that second work: The TCR CDR3 first-round RT-PCR relied on the HTBI primer set.

This TCR was sampled from a woman aged 40 to 65 with Graves disease. The material was peripheral blood mononuclear cells (PBMCs), obtained at new diagnosis, from a patient treated with antithyroid drugs. The chain links TRBV7-9 to TRBJ2-1, with D perhaps TRBD2 (7 bases). The CDR3 DNA is TGTGCCAGCAGCTTACCCGGGGGGCTGAACAATGAGCAGTTCTTC. It codes for CASSLPGGLNNEQFF.